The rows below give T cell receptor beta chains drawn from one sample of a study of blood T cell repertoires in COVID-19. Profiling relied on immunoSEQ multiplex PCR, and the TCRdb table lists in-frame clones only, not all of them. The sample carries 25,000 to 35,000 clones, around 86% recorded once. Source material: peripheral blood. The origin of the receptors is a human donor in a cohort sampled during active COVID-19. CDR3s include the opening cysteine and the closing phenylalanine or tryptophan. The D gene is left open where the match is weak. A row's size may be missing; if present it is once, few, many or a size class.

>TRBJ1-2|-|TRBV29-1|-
TGCAGCGTTGAAGCAAGGGGGTCAGTCGATGGCTACACCTTC
CSVEARGSVDGYTF
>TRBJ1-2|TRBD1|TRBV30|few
TGTGCCTGGAGTACCGGGACAGGGTACTATGGCTACACCTTC
CAWSTGTGYYGYTF
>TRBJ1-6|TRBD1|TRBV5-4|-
TGTGCCAGCAGCTTGTTGGACAGGGACAATTCACCCCTCCACTTT
CASSLLDRDNSPLHF
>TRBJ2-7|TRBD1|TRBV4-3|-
TGCGCCAGCAGCCAAGATCAGGGCAGGGGGTCCCACGAGCAGTACTTC
CASSQDQGRGSHEQYF
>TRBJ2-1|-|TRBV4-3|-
TGCGCCAGCAGCCAAGACCCGGCACAGAGCTCCTACAATGAGCAGTTCTTC
CASSQDPAQSSYNEQFF
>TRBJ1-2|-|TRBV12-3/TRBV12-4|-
TGTGCCAGCAGTTTAGGGTTAGCAGATGGCTACACCTTC
CASSLGLADGYTF
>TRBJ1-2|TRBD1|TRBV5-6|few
TGTGCCAGCACGACAGGGAGCAACTATGGCTACACCTTC
CASTTGSNYGYTF
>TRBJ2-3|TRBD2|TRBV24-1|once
TGTGCCACCAGTGATCTAAAGCGGGGCCCTAGCACAGATACGCAGTATTTT
CATSDLKRGPSTDTQYF
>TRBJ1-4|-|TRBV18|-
TGTGCCAGCTCACCGGAGTTTATACGGGGAAAACTGTTTTTT
CASSPEFIRGKLFF
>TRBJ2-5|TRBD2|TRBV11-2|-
TGTGCCAGCAGCGGGGGGGACTCGTACCAAGAGACCCAGTACTTC
CASSGGDSYQETQYF
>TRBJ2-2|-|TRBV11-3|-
TGTGCCAGCAGCCTCAGGGGGGCGATGAACACCGGGGAGCTGTTTTTT
CASSLRGAMNTGELFF
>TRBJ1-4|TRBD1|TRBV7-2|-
TGTGCCAGCAGTTCCCGGACAGGGACTTTTGAAAAACTGTTTTTT
CASSSRTGTFEKLFF
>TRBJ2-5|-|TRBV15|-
TGTGCCACCAGCAGAGCCGTCCAAGAGACCCAGTACTTC
CATSRAVQETQYF
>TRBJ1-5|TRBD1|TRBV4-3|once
TGCGCCAGCAGCCAAATGCAGGGGGTGATTCAGCCCCAGCATTTT
CASSQMQGVIQPQHF
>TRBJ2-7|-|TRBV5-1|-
TGCGCCAGCAGCGTGGGACTTGGAAGCTCCTACGAGCAGTACTTC
CASSVGLGSSYEQYF
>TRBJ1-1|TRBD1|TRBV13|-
TGTGCCAGCAGCTTTAGAACCAACAGGGGAGCTTTCTTT
CASSFRTNRGAFF
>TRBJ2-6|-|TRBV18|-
TGTGCCAGCTCAGAAGGGAGCCCTGGGGCCAACGTCCTGACTTTC
CASSEGSPGANVLTF
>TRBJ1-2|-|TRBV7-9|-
TGTGCCAGCAGCGTCGACATAAACTATGGCTACACCTTC
CASSVDINYGYTF
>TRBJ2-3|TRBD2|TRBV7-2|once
TGTGCCAGCAGCTTAGCGCGGACTAGCGGGGGGGACACGCAGTATTTT
CASSLARTSGGDTQYF
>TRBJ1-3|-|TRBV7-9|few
TGTGCCAGCAGCCGCGGGGATGGAAACACCATATATTTT
CASSRGDGNTIYF
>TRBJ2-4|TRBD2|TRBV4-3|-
TGCGCCAGCAGCCAAGATAGCCTAGCGGGGGGGACGAACATTCAGTACTTC
CASSQDSLAGGTNIQYF
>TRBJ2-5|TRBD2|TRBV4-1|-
TGCGCCAGCAGCCAAGATTTCGATAGCGGGGGGGCCCGGGAGACCCAGTACTTC
CASSQDFDSGGARETQYF
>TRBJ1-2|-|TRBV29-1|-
TGTACTACAGGGCGCGTAGATGGCTACACCTTC
CTTGRVDGYTF
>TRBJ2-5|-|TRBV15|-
TGTGCCACCAGCAGAGTGGTGGACACCAGATCCCAAGAGACCCAGTACTTC
CATSRVVDTRSQETQYF
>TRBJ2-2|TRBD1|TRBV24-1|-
TGTGCCACCAGTGGGGGGCCCCGGACAGGGGGAAACACCGGGGAGCTGTTTTTT
CATSGGPRTGGNTGELFF